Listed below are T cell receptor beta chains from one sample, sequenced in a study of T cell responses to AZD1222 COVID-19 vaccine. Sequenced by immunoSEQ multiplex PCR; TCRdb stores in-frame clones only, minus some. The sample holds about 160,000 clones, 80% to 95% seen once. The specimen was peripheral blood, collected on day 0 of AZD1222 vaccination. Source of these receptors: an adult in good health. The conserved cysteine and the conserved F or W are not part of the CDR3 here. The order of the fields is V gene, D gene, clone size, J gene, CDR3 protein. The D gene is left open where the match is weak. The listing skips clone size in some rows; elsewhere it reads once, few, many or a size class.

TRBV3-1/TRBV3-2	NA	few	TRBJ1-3	ASSWRGFSGNTIY
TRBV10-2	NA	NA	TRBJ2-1	ASRDSSYNEQF
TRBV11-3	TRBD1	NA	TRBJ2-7	ASSDRTGRYEQY
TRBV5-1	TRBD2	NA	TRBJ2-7	ASSIAGAEQY
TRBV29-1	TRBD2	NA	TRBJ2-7	SVELGGLAREQY
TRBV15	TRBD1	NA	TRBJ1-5	ATSIGQGAYREPQH
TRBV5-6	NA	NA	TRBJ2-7	ASTSPGVAYEQY
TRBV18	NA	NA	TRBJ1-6	ASSLTQAPGNSPLH
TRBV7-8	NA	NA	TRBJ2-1	ASSLVPGRSYNEQF
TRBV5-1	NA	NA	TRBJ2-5	ASSPGGGEETQY
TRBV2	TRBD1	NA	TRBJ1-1	ASRRDRALEAF
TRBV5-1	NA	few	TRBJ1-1	ASSRAGGTEAF
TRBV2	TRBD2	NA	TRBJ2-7	ASRTSGRGYEQY
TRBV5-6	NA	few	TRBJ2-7	ASSLFRPGADYEQY
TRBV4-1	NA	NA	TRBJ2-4	ASKLTGGGNIQY
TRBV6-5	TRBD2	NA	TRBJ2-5	ASSSGLADVTTQY
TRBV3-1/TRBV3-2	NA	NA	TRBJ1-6	ASSQDGRGGNSPLH
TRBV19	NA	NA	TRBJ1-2	ASSRAGEGNYGYT
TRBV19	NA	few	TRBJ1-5	ASSDSRNQPQH
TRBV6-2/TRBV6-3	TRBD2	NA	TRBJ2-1	ASSSTGRLAGEYNEQF
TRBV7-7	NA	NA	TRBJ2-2	ASSLDPSVGGELF
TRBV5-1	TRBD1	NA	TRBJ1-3	ASSALDRFPGNTIY
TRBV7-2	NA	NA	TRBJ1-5	ASSVVLGNQPQH
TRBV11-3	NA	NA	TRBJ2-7	ASSLSGNSYEQY
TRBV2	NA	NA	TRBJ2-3	ASSGRARAGTDTQY
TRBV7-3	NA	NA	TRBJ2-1	ASSLIPGGGDNEQF
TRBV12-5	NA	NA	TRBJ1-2	ASGFQGLGDYGYT
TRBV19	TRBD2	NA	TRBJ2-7	ASREAGGQNEQY
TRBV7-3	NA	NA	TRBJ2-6	ASSLSGGSGANVLT
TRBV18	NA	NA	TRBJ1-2	ASSPLDYGYT
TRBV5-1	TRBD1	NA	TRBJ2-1	ASSLARGPTYNEQF
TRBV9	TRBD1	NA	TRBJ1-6	ASSKQGANSPLH
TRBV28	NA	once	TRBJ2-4	ASSFVTSGAKNIQY
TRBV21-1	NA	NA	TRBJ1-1	ASSKWQGAAAF
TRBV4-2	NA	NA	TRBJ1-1	ASSQGTENTEAF
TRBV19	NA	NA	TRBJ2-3	ASSLPASGTDTQY
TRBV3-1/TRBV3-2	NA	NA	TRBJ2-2	ASSGTLNTGELF
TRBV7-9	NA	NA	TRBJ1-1	ATKGWDTEAF
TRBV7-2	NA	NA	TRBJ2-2	ASSFVMGGTGELF
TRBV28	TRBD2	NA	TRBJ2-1	ASSPGWASGPPEQF
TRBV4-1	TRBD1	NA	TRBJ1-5	ASSQVPTGGLSNQPQH
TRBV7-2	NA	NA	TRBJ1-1	ASSLASYTEAF
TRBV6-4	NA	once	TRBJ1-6	ASRATGRNSPLH
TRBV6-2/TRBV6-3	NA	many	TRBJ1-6	ASSYDRGNSPLH
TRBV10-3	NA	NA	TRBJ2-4	AMNESSGREAKNIQY
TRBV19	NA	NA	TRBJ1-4	ASSLSRAANEKLF
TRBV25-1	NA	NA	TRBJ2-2	ASSSNRDLKLDGELF
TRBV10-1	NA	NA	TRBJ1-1	ASRLRCPFVRDTEAF
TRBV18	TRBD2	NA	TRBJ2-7	ASSPRPIAGGPYEQY
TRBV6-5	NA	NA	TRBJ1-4	ASSYSSQLEKLF
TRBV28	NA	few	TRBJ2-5	ASREGGARETQY
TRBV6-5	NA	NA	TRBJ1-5	ASSSGESNQPQH
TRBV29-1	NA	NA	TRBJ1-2	SIWGDVANYGYT
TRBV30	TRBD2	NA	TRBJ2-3	AWSLDRLADTDTQY
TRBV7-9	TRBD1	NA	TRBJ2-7	ASSPDRGIGYEQY
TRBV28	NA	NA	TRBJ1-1	ASITHFGAFLNTEAF